This TCR beta chain emerged from a study of regulatory T cells in long-lasting Graves disease. Study observations and caveats: Persistent Graves' patients showed less TCR diversity than newly diagnosed patients showed. Patients with persistent disease showed a bias toward TRBV28, TRBJ1-2 and TRBJ2-5. Small sample size may have lowered accuracy.

CDR3 size: 13 residues. Trimming removed 6 bases at V and 8 bases at J, with 13 bases between. Germline loops: CDR1 KGHDR, CDR2 SFDVKD. To make TCR beta libraries, researchers used iRepertoire HTBI primers and Arm-PCR of CDR3 regions. One entry per CDR3 protein, called by TCRdb with MiXCR from the multiplex PCR reads. Of around 460,000 distinct CDR3 sequences listed, around a fifth were seen once; the top ten hold about an eighth. The sample's time point: persistent/refractory GD, antithyroid drugs over 5 years with positive TRAb. Isolated PBMC RNA provided the starting material for the TCR library. As concerns this clonotype: No antigen is known for it.

The material was peripheral blood mononuclear cells (PBMCs), obtained when the disease was refractory, from a patient treated with antithyroid drugs. The clonotype comes from a female donor with Graves disease. The chain recombines TRBV24-1 with TRBJ2-1, with a possible D match to TRBD2 (6 bases). The CDR3 loop reads CATSTSGTYEQFF. The DNA of the CDR3 is TGTGCCACCAGTACATCCGGGACTTATGAGCAGTTCTTC.